The rows below give T cell receptor beta chains drawn from one sample of a study of CD8+ T cells in alopecia areata. Only in-frame clones appear in the TCRdb table, and some are missing; sequencing was by immunoSEQ multiplex PCR. Found here are approximately 29,000 clones, around 80% of them singletons; the top ten hold around a fifth. Material for sequencing was NKG2D-low CD8+ T cells sorted from blood. The receptors shown here come from a human donor with alopecia areata. Both conserved end residues are part of each CDR3. The D gene is left open where the match is weak. The size of a clone is reported for some rows only, either as once, few or many, or as a class for expanded clones.

D gene: -; J gene: TRBJ1-5; V gene: TRBV27; clone size: -; CDR3 protein: CASSFNNRAPQHF; CDR3 DNA: TGTGCCAGCAGTTTTAACAACAGGGCGCCCCAGCATTTT
D gene: TRBD1; J gene: TRBJ2-3; V gene: TRBV2; clone size: -; CDR3 protein: CASSGGQGADTQYF; CDR3 DNA: TGTGCCAGCAGTGGGGGACAGGGAGCAGATACGCAGTATTTT
D gene: -; J gene: TRBJ2-1; V gene: TRBV30; clone size: -; CDR3 protein: CAWSVAAINEQFF; CDR3 DNA: TGTGCCTGGAGTGTAGCGGCTATCAATGAGCAGTTCTTC
D gene: TRBD2; J gene: TRBJ2-3; V gene: TRBV6-4; clone size: -; CDR3 protein: CASSSGTSGTDTQYF; CDR3 DNA: TGTGCCAGCAGTTCCGGGACTAGCGGCACAGATACGCAGTATTTT
D gene: -; J gene: TRBJ2-3; V gene: TRBV6-5; clone size: -; CDR3 protein: CASSRGTTFTDTQYF; CDR3 DNA: TGTGCCAGCAGTCGCGGGACAACTTTCACAGATACGCAGTATTTT
D gene: -; J gene: TRBJ2-1; V gene: TRBV15; clone size: -; CDR3 protein: CATQGIYDNEQFF; CDR3 DNA: TGTGCCACCCAGGGGATTTACGACAATGAGCAGTTCTTC
D gene: TRBD1; J gene: TRBJ2-6; V gene: TRBV7-9; clone size: -; CDR3 protein: CASSLKGASSGANVLTF; CDR3 DNA: TGTGCCAGCAGCTTAAAGGGGGCAAGCTCTGGGGCCAACGTCCTGACTTTC
D gene: TRBD2; J gene: TRBJ2-1; V gene: TRBV25-1; clone size: -; CDR3 protein: CATSGSSYNEQFF; CDR3 DNA: TGTGCCACTAGCGGGAGCTCCTACAATGAGCAGTTCTTC
D gene: -; J gene: TRBJ2-3; V gene: TRBV6-4; clone size: few; CDR3 protein: CASNKDSSTDTQYF; CDR3 DNA: TGTGCCAGCAATAAGGACTCAAGCACAGATACGCAGTATTTT
D gene: -; J gene: TRBJ2-7; V gene: TRBV4-2; clone size: -; CDR3 protein: CASSQDVGTYEQYF; CDR3 DNA: TGTGCCAGCAGCCAAGACGTCGGAACATACGAGCAGTACTTC
D gene: -; J gene: TRBJ2-1; V gene: TRBV9; clone size: -; CDR3 protein: CASSPRGLGGAWDEQFF; CDR3 DNA: TGTGCCAGCAGCCCCCGGGGGTTAGGGGGAGCCTGGGATGAGCAGTTCTTC
D gene: TRBD2; J gene: TRBJ2-7; V gene: TRBV7-2; clone size: -; CDR3 protein: CASSESGTPTYEQYF; CDR3 DNA: TGTGCCAGCAGCGAAAGCGGGACTCCCACCTACGAGCAGTACTTC
D gene: TRBD1; J gene: TRBJ1-1; V gene: TRBV19; clone size: -; CDR3 protein: CATRQGYTEAFF; CDR3 DNA: TGTGCCACACGACAGGGATACACTGAAGCTTTCTTT
D gene: -; J gene: TRBJ2-7; V gene: TRBV5-1; clone size: -; CDR3 protein: CASSLEGVEQYF; CDR3 DNA: TGCGCCAGCAGCTTGGAAGGGGTCGAGCAGTACTTC
D gene: TRBD2; J gene: TRBJ2-1; V gene: TRBV19; clone size: few; CDR3 protein: CASKLRTSYNEQFF; CDR3 DNA: TGTGCCAGTAAACTGAGGACTAGTTACAATGAGCAGTTCTTC
D gene: TRBD2; J gene: TRBJ2-1; V gene: TRBV7-9; clone size: few; CDR3 protein: CASSVVSAGIYNEQFF; CDR3 DNA: TGTGCCAGCAGCGTTGTGTCAGCGGGGATCTACAATGAGCAGTTCTTC
D gene: -; J gene: TRBJ1-5; V gene: TRBV7-9; clone size: few; CDR3 protein: CASSLAGDNQPQHF; CDR3 DNA: TGTGCCAGCAGCTTAGCAGGGGACAATCAGCCCCAGCATTTT
D gene: -; J gene: TRBJ2-2; V gene: TRBV10-3; clone size: -; CDR3 protein: CAISESRNLQVTGELFF; CDR3 DNA: TGTGCCATCAGTGAGTCTCGTAACTTGCAAGTGACCGGGGAGCTGTTTTTT
D gene: -; J gene: TRBJ1-1; V gene: TRBV29-1; clone size: -; CDR3 protein: CSVDTVEEGNTEAFF; CDR3 DNA: TGCAGCGTGGACACGGTGGAGGAGGGAAACACTGAAGCTTTCTTT
D gene: TRBD1; J gene: TRBJ1-1; V gene: TRBV19; clone size: -; CDR3 protein: CASSVRQGADLEAFF; CDR3 DNA: TGTGCCAGTAGTGTTCGACAGGGCGCGGACCTTGAAGCTTTCTTT
D gene: TRBD2; J gene: TRBJ2-2; V gene: TRBV15; clone size: -; CDR3 protein: CATAVAGGETGELFF; CDR3 DNA: TGTGCCACGGCGGTAGCGGGAGGTGAGACCGGGGAGCTGTTTTTT
D gene: TRBD2; J gene: TRBJ2-3; V gene: TRBV2; clone size: -; CDR3 protein: CAMNHGASGSSGTDTQYF; CDR3 DNA: TGTGCCATGAACCACGGGGCTAGCGGGAGCTCGGGCACAGATACGCAGTATTTT
D gene: -; J gene: TRBJ2-3; V gene: TRBV6-4; clone size: medium-sized; CDR3 protein: CASSEEGGTDTQYF; CDR3 DNA: TGTGCCAGCAGTGAAGAGGGAGGCACAGATACGCAGTATTTT